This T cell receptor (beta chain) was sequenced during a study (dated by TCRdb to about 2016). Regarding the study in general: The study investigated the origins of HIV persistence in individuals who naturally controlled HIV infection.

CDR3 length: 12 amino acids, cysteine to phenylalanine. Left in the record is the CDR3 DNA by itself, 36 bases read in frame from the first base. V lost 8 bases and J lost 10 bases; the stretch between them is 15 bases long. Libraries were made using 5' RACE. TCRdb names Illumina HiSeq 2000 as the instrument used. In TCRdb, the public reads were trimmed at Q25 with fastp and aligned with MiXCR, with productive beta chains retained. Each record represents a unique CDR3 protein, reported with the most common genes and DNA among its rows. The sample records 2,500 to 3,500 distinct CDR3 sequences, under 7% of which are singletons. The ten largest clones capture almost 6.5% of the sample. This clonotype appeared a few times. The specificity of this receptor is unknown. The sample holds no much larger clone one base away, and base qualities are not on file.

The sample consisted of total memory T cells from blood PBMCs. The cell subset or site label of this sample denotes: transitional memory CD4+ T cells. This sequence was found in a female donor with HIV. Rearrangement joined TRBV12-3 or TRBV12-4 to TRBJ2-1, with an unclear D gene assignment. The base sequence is TGTGCCAGCGGTCTCCCTACCATGGAGCAGTTCTTC. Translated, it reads CASGLPTMEQFF.